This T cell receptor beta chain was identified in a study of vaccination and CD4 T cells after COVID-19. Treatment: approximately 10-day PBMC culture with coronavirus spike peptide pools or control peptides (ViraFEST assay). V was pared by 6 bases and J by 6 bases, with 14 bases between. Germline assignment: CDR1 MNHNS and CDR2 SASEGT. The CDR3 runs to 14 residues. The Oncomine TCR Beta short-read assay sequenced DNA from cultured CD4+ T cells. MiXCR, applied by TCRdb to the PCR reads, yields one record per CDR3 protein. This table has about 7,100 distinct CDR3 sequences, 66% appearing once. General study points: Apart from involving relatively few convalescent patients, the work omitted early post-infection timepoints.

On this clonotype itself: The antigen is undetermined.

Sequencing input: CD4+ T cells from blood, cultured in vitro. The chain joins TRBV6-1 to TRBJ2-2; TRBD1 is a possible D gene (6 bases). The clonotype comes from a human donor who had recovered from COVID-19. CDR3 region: CASRSQGGSGELFF. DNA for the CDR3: TGTGCCAGCAGAAGTCAAGGGGGTTCCGGGGAGCTGTTTTTT.